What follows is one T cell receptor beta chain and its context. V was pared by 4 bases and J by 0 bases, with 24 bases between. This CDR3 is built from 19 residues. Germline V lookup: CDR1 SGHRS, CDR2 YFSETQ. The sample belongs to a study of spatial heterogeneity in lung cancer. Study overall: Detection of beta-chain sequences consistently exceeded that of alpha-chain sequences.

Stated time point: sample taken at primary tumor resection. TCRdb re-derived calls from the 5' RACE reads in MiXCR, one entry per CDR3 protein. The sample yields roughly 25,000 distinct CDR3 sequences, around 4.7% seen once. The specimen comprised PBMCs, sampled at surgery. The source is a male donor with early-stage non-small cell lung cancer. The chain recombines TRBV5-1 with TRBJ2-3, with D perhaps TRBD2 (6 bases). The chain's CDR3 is CASSRPPGRGLISTDTQYF. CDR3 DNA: TGCGCCAGCAGCCGGCCCCCGGGGCGGGGATTGATTAGCACAGATACGCAGTATTTT.